A selection of T cell receptor beta chains follows, all from one sample in a study of type 1 regulatory T cells. No antigen has been assigned to these receptors. MiXCR, applied by TCRdb to the reads, yields one record per CDR3 protein. The repertoire holds several thousand distinct CDR3 sequences, with roughly a third as singletons. The specimen was cultured type 1 regulatory T (Tr1) cells, either the whole culture or a sorted fraction (not recorded which). Every receptor here comes from a human donor in good health. Both conserved end residues are part of each CDR3. The D gene is left open where the match is weak. Size is stated for part of the rows, as once, few or many counts, or as a class when the clone is expanded.

clone size: -
V gene: TRBV24-1
D gene: TRBD2
J gene: TRBJ2-1
CDR3 DNA: TGTGCCCCCAGGACGGATATAGCGGGAGGAGATGAGCAGTTCTTC
CDR3 protein: CAPRTDIAGGDEQFF

clone size: once
V gene: TRBV20-1
D gene: -
J gene: TRBJ1-4
CDR3 DNA: TGCAGTGCTAGGGCTCATAATGAAAAACTGTTTTTT
CDR3 protein: CSARAHNEKLFF

clone size: few
V gene: TRBV3-1
D gene: -
J gene: TRBJ1-2
CDR3 DNA: TGTGCCAGCAGCCAAGGAACGGGATTCTATGGCTACACCTTC
CDR3 protein: CASSQGTGFYGYTF

clone size: -
V gene: TRBV12-3/TRBV12-4
D gene: -
J gene: TRBJ2-1
CDR3 DNA: TGTGCCAGCAGTCCCCTACCGTTCAATGAGCAGTTCTTC
CDR3 protein: CASSPLPFNEQFF

clone size: -
V gene: TRBV11-2
D gene: -
J gene: TRBJ2-2
CDR3 DNA: TGTGCCAGCAGCTTGTTAGGGACGGTTAACACCCGGGAGCTGTTTTTT
CDR3 protein: CASSLLGTVNTRELFF

clone size: medium-sized
V gene: TRBV20-1
D gene: TRBD2
J gene: TRBJ2-3
CDR3 DNA: TGCAGTGCTAGGATTGGACTAGCGGGAGGCCGGGGAGATACGCAGTATTTT
CDR3 protein: CSARIGLAGGRGDTQYF

clone size: many
V gene: TRBV29-1
D gene: TRBD1
J gene: TRBJ2-7
CDR3 DNA: TGCAGCGTCGGGACAGGCGCCTACGAGCAGTACTTC
CDR3 protein: CSVGTGAYEQYF

clone size: few
V gene: TRBV12-3/TRBV12-4
D gene: -
J gene: TRBJ2-7
CDR3 DNA: TGTGCCAGCAGTTTAGGTGGCGTGGGACAGCAGTACTTC
CDR3 protein: CASSLGGVGQQYF

clone size: few
V gene: TRBV11-2
D gene: -
J gene: TRBJ2-3
CDR3 DNA: TGTGCCAGCAGCTTAGGGGGCACAGATACGCAGTATTTT
CDR3 protein: CASSLGGTDTQYF

clone size: few
V gene: TRBV2
D gene: TRBD2
J gene: TRBJ2-5
CDR3 DNA: TGTGCCAGCAGTGCTAGCGGCCTCCAAGAGACCCAGTACTTC
CDR3 protein: CASSASGLQETQYF

clone size: many
V gene: TRBV5-1
D gene: -
J gene: TRBJ2-1
CDR3 DNA: TGCGCCAGCAGCTTTAGGGAGCCCTACAATGAGCAGTTCTTC
CDR3 protein: CASSFREPYNEQFF

clone size: medium-sized
V gene: TRBV12-3/TRBV12-4
D gene: -
J gene: TRBJ2-3
CDR3 DNA: TGTGCCAGCAGTCGGTTTAAGCAGGGGAAGGGGGATACGCAGTATTTT
CDR3 protein: CASSRFKQGKGDTQYF

clone size: -
V gene: TRBV3-1
D gene: -
J gene: TRBJ2-4
CDR3 DNA: TGTGCCAGCAGCCAATCGCGTATAGCCAAAAACATTCAGTACTTC
CDR3 protein: CASSQSRIAKNIQYF

clone size: few
V gene: TRBV2
D gene: -
J gene: TRBJ1-1
CDR3 DNA: TGTGCCAGCAGCCCAACCCCTACAGGGAACACTGAAGCTTTCTTT
CDR3 protein: CASSPTPTGNTEAFF

clone size: few
V gene: TRBV19
D gene: TRBD1
J gene: TRBJ1-6
CDR3 DNA: TGTGCCAGTAGTATGAGACAGGGGGCCCATTCACCCCTCCACTTT
CDR3 protein: CASSMRQGAHSPLHF

clone size: large
V gene: TRBV7-2
D gene: -
J gene: TRBJ2-3
CDR3 DNA: TGTGCCAGCAGCTCGGTCAGTCGGAGCGATACGCAGTATTTT
CDR3 protein: CASSSVSRSDTQYF

clone size: -
V gene: TRBV10-1
D gene: -
J gene: TRBJ2-5
CDR3 DNA: TGCGCCAGCAGTGAGGTTCTAGCGGAGACCCAGTACTTC
CDR3 protein: CASSEVLAETQYF

clone size: -
V gene: TRBV18
D gene: -
J gene: TRBJ2-5
CDR3 DNA: TGTGCCAGCTCACCACCGGGTTTGTGGGGCAAAGAGACCCAGTACTTC
CDR3 protein: CASSPPGLWGKETQYF

clone size: -
V gene: TRBV6-2/TRBV6-3
D gene: TRBD2
J gene: TRBJ2-1
CDR3 DNA: TGTGCCAGCAGTGCCGGGGGACTAGCGAACAATGAGCAGTTCTTC
CDR3 protein: CASSAGGLANNEQFF

clone size: -
V gene: TRBV2
D gene: TRBD1
J gene: TRBJ2-7
CDR3 DNA: TGTGCCAGCCATCCCGACAGGGTCGGGAACGAGCAGTACTTC
CDR3 protein: CASHPDRVGNEQYF

clone size: few
V gene: TRBV3-1
D gene: -
J gene: TRBJ1-2
CDR3 DNA: TGTGCCAGCAAAGGAGCTCTCTATGGCTACACCTTC
CDR3 protein: CASKGALYGYTF

clone size: -
V gene: TRBV7-9
D gene: TRBD2
J gene: TRBJ2-2
CDR3 DNA: TGTGCCAGCAGCTTACTACTAGCGGGTAACACCGGGGAGCTGTTTTTT
CDR3 protein: CASSLLLAGNTGELFF

clone size: many
V gene: TRBV20-1
D gene: -
J gene: TRBJ1-1
CDR3 DNA: TGCAGTGCTAGCCCGACGGCACTGAGAGCTGAAGCTTTCTTT
CDR3 protein: CSASPTALRAEAFF

clone size: few
V gene: TRBV5-5
D gene: TRBD2
J gene: TRBJ2-1
CDR3 DNA: TGTGCCAGCAGCCCGGTTCGACTAGCCTTGTACAATGAGCAGTTCTTC
CDR3 protein: CASSPVRLALYNEQFF

clone size: -
V gene: TRBV6-5
D gene: -
J gene: TRBJ1-2
CDR3 DNA: TGTGCCAGCAGAAGCTTAGGGGAGCCTAACTATGGCTACACCTTC
CDR3 protein: CASRSLGEPNYGYTF

clone size: medium-sized
V gene: TRBV11-1
D gene: TRBD1
J gene: TRBJ2-7
CDR3 DNA: TGTGCCAGCAGCTTACCAGGGGGCTTGGAGGAGCAGTACTTC
CDR3 protein: CASSLPGGLEEQYF

clone size: -
V gene: TRBV21-1
D gene: -
J gene: TRBJ2-7
CDR3 DNA: TGTGCCAGCAGCAACACCGGGAGGGCAGGTATTCGGGAGCAGTACTTC
CDR3 protein: CASSNTGRAGIREQYF

clone size: large
V gene: TRBV7-2
D gene: TRBD2
J gene: TRBJ2-3
CDR3 DNA: TGTGCCAGCAGCTCTTGGGGGAGGGCCTCGGGTACGCAGTATTTT
CDR3 protein: CASSSWGRASGTQYF

clone size: -
V gene: TRBV7-2
D gene: TRBD2
J gene: TRBJ2-7
CDR3 DNA: TGTGCCAGCAGCTTAAGGAGCGGGGAGCCGAGATACGAGCAGTACTTC
CDR3 protein: CASSLRSGEPRYEQYF

clone size: -
V gene: TRBV30
D gene: TRBD1
J gene: TRBJ2-5
CDR3 DNA: TGTGCCTGGAGTGCCGGGACAGTTAACAATCAGCCCCAGTACTTC
CDR3 protein: CAWSAGTVNNQPQYF

clone size: -
V gene: TRBV4-2
D gene: TRBD1
J gene: TRBJ1-1
CDR3 DNA: TGTGCCAGCAGCCAATCTTTAGGACAGGACTTTAACACTGAAGCTTTCTTT
CDR3 protein: CASSQSLGQDFNTEAFF

clone size: -
V gene: TRBV4-3
D gene: -
J gene: TRBJ2-1
CDR3 DNA: TGCACCAGTAGCCAAGGTCCCCTCTATGAGCAGTTCTTC
CDR3 protein: CTSSQGPLYEQFF

clone size: -
V gene: TRBV11-1
D gene: TRBD2
J gene: TRBJ2-7
CDR3 DNA: TGTGCCAGCAGCTGGACACGCGGGAGGGCCTTCGAGCAGTACTTC
CDR3 protein: CASSWTRGRAFEQYF

clone size: -
V gene: TRBV5-4
D gene: TRBD2
J gene: TRBJ2-1
CDR3 DNA: TGTGCCAGCAGTCGGGAGGGGTCGAGCTCCTACAATGAGCAGTTCTTC
CDR3 protein: CASSREGSSSYNEQFF

clone size: many
V gene: TRBV5-1
D gene: -
J gene: TRBJ1-4
CDR3 DNA: TGCGCCAGCAGCTTGGTTCAGGGACATAATGAAAAACTGTTTTTT
CDR3 protein: CASSLVQGHNEKLFF

clone size: -
V gene: TRBV20-1
D gene: TRBD2
J gene: TRBJ2-3
CDR3 DNA: TGCAGTGCTAGTAGTCGGCTAGCGGGAGCAGATACGCAGTATTTT
CDR3 protein: CSASSRLAGADTQYF

clone size: -
V gene: TRBV11-2
D gene: -
J gene: TRBJ2-7
CDR3 DNA: TGTGCCAGCAGCTTTGGGGAGCCGGGCGAGCAGTACTTC
CDR3 protein: CASSFGEPGEQYF

clone size: few
V gene: TRBV20-1
D gene: TRBD1
J gene: TRBJ1-3
CDR3 DNA: TGCAGTGCTCGATTATCCGGGACAGGGGAAAAGTCTGGAAACACCATATATTTT
CDR3 protein: CSARLSGTGEKSGNTIYF

clone size: -
V gene: TRBV5-5
D gene: TRBD1
J gene: TRBJ1-3
CDR3 DNA: TGTGCCAGCGACAGGGGGTGGGAGCCTGGAAACACCATATATTTT
CDR3 protein: CASDRGWEPGNTIYF

clone size: -
V gene: TRBV20-1
D gene: -
J gene: TRBJ1-4
CDR3 DNA: TGCAGTGCTAGCGGGGACGTCGGAAAACTGTTTTTT
CDR3 protein: CSASGDVGKLFF

clone size: -
V gene: TRBV19
D gene: -
J gene: TRBJ2-3
CDR3 DNA: TGTGCCAGTAGTAGGGCCAGGTATTCGGCTAGCACAGATACGCAGTATTTT
CDR3 protein: CASSRARYSASTDTQYF

clone size: -
V gene: TRBV27
D gene: -
J gene: TRBJ1-2
CDR3 DNA: TGTGCCAGCAGTTTATCCTATAGTGGGGGCTACACCTTC
CDR3 protein: CASSLSYSGGYTF

clone size: few
V gene: TRBV12-3/TRBV12-4
D gene: TRBD2
J gene: TRBJ2-1
CDR3 DNA: TGTGCCACCCGCGGGGCTAGCGGGAAGTTTTTTTACAATGAGCAGTTCTTC
CDR3 protein: CATRGASGKFFYNEQFF

clone size: few
V gene: TRBV14
D gene: -
J gene: TRBJ2-7
CDR3 DNA: TGTGCCAGCAGCCAAGAGTTAGCTCCTACCTACGAGCAGTACTTC
CDR3 protein: CASSQELAPTYEQYF

clone size: -
V gene: TRBV12-3/TRBV12-4
D gene: -
J gene: TRBJ1-6
CDR3 DNA: TGTGCCAGCAGTTTCTCAGGGAACGGTTCACCCCTCCACTTT
CDR3 protein: CASSFSGNGSPLHF

clone size: -
V gene: TRBV20-1
D gene: -
J gene: TRBJ2-4
CDR3 DNA: TGCAGTGCAGTGGGAGGGGGGACCAAACACATTCAGTACTTC
CDR3 protein: CSAVGGGTKHIQYF

clone size: many
V gene: TRBV20-1
D gene: -
J gene: TRBJ1-4
CDR3 DNA: TGCAGTGCTAGAGGGGGGGGTCCTACAACTAATGAAAAACTGTTTTTT
CDR3 protein: CSARGGGPTTNEKLFF

clone size: -
V gene: TRBV5-1
D gene: -
J gene: TRBJ2-7
CDR3 DNA: TGTGCCAGCAGCTTGGGACTTGGCGAGCAGTACTTC
CDR3 protein: CASSLGLGEQYF

clone size: -
V gene: TRBV10-3
D gene: -
J gene: TRBJ1-1
CDR3 DNA: TGTGCCAGCGTCGGGCTGGTTGGGACTGAAGCTTTCTTT
CDR3 protein: CASVGLVGTEAFF

clone size: -
V gene: TRBV12-3/TRBV12-4
D gene: TRBD1
J gene: TRBJ1-2
CDR3 DNA: TGTGCCAGCAGTTTCGGACAGGGGGCGCAGGGCTACACCTTC
CDR3 protein: CASSFGQGAQGYTF

clone size: -
V gene: TRBV20-1
D gene: -
J gene: TRBJ2-1
CDR3 DNA: TGCAGTGCTAGAGATCGGCTAGCGAACACAAATGAGCAGTTCTTC
CDR3 protein: CSARDRLANTNEQFF

clone size: many
V gene: TRBV11-2
D gene: -
J gene: TRBJ2-1
CDR3 DNA: TGTGCCAGCAGCTTACTGGATTTTGAGGTCGGGACCCCCACTACTTACAATGAGCAGTTCTTC
CDR3 protein: CASSLLDFEVGTPTTYNEQFF

clone size: -
V gene: TRBV5-1
D gene: TRBD2
J gene: TRBJ2-1
CDR3 DNA: TGCGCCAGCAGCTCCGGCGGGAGCTGGGCTAGGAATGAGCAGTTCTTC
CDR3 protein: CASSSGGSWARNEQFF

clone size: few
V gene: TRBV3-1
D gene: TRBD2
J gene: TRBJ2-3
CDR3 DNA: TGTGCCAGCAGTCCGACTAGCGGGGGCGCAGATACGCAGTATTTT
CDR3 protein: CASSPTSGGADTQYF

clone size: few
V gene: TRBV18
D gene: -
J gene: TRBJ2-1
CDR3 DNA: TGTGCCAGCTCACCACTGCAGAACAATGAGCAGTTCTTC
CDR3 protein: CASSPLQNNEQFF

clone size: few
V gene: TRBV5-1
D gene: -
J gene: TRBJ2-7
CDR3 DNA: TGCGCCAGCAGGTTGCGCTACGAGCAGTACTTC
CDR3 protein: CASRLRYEQYF

clone size: few
V gene: TRBV5-4
D gene: TRBD1
J gene: TRBJ2-5
CDR3 DNA: TGTGCCAGCAGCACCCGACAGGGGGGGCAGGGGGAGACCCAGTACTTC
CDR3 protein: CASSTRQGGQGETQYF

clone size: -
V gene: TRBV20-1
D gene: TRBD2
J gene: TRBJ2-1
CDR3 DNA: TGCAGTGCTAGGGACCCCTCTAGCGGGAGGGCCAAGAATGAGCAGTTCTTC
CDR3 protein: CSARDPSSGRAKNEQFF

clone size: few
V gene: TRBV18
D gene: -
J gene: TRBJ2-3
CDR3 DNA: TGTGCCAGCTCACCACGGACCACAGATACGCAGTATTTT
CDR3 protein: CASSPRTTDTQYF